The 18 T cell receptor beta chains presented below share a single source sample, sequenced in a study of radiation and T cells in renal cell carcinoma. Documented treatment: treatment-naive control, cytoreductive nephrectomy. Measured with immunoSEQ multiplex PCR; TCRdb has only the in-frame clones, and not every one. The table lists about 10,000 clones, about three fifths of them singletons. The sample consisted of tumor tissue, taken from a patient whose treatment was nephrectomy without radiotherapy. The receptors here all came from a man aged 40-55 years with renal cell carcinoma.

This chain connects TRBV25-1 to TRBJ1-2; D might be TRBD1 (5 bases). CDR1 is MGHDK, CDR2 SYGVNS, per germline. Deletions cut 1 base from V and 6 bases from J, with 15 bases between. This CDR3 spans 15 amino acids. The CDR3: CASSEWRQGGHGYTF. The CDR3 DNA is TGTGCCAGCAGTGAATGGCGTCAGGGAGGCCATGGCTACACCTTC.

V gene TRBV14 combines with J gene TRBJ2-5, with D uncertain. The germline CDR1 and CDR2 sequences are SGHDN and FVKESK. The CDR3 has 15 amino acids. Trimming took off 1 base at V and 5 bases at J, with 14 bases between the two ends. The CDR3 sequence: CASSQGIGFGETQYF. The CDR3 DNA reads as TGTGCCAGCAGCCAAGGCATAGGGTTCGGGGAGACCCAGTACTTC.

This chain connects TRBV30 to TRBJ2-3, with 7 nucleotides matching TRBD1. CDR1 and CDR2 (germline): GTSNPN, SVGIG (reference sequence). The CDR3 is 15 residues long. V was pared by 2 bases and J by 2 bases, with 7 bases of the junction left unmatched. The CDR3 loop reads CAWSPIGGYTDTQYF. The CDR3 coding sequence is TGTGCCTGGAGTCCTATAGGGGGCTACACAGATACGCAGTATTTT.

V usage is TRBV14 and J usage is TRBJ1-1; 7 bases are shared with TRBD1. The length of the CDR3 is 14 residues. Looked up from germline, CDR1 is SGHDN and CDR2 is FVKESK. With 4 bases clipped from V and 7 bases from J, the junction kept 9 bases outside the gene matches. The CDR3 is CASSPTGLGGEAFF. The DNA for the CDR3 is TGTGCCAGCAGCCCGACAGGGCTCGGCGGTGAAGCTTTCTTT.

The chain carries TRBV19 and TRBJ1-5; D uncertain. Germline V gene data show CDR1 as LNHDA and CDR2 as SQIVND (reference sequence). The CDR3 runs to 15 residues. With 7 bases removed from V and 0 bases from J, the gap between germline ends came to 13 bases. The DNA of the CDR3 is TGTGCCAGTAATTATGCCCGCGCTAGCAATCAGCCCCAGCATTTT. Translating it yields CASNYARASNQPQHF. The variable domain in full, with the rest retrieved from reference TRBV19 and TRBJ1-5, is DGGITQSPKYLFRKEGQNVTLSCEQNLNHDAMYWYRQDPGQGLRLIYYSQIVNDFQKGDIAEGYSVSREKKESFPLTVTSAQKNPTAFYLCASNYARASNQPQHFGDGTRLSIL.

This clone is medium-sized in the sample. The chain combines TRBV9 with TRBJ2-2, with TRBD1 identical over 8 bases. CDR3 length: 16 residues. The junction had 4 bases not matched to a gene; V was cut back by 0 bases and J by 3 bases. Germline assignment: CDR1 SGDLS and CDR2 YYNGEE. CDR3 sequence: CASSVAPGGHTGELFF. The CDR3 DNA follows: TGTGCCAGCAGCGTAGCCCCAGGGGGCCACACCGGGGAGCTGTTTTTT.

The chain combines TRBV29-1 with TRBJ1-5; 11 bases fit TRBD1. The CDR3 is 14 residues long. Germline CDR1 SQVTM, CDR2 ANQGSEA. Trimming at V came to 4 bases and at J to 5 bases, leaving 4 bases not matched to a gene. The CDR3 bases are TGCAGCGTTGCCCCGGGACAGGGGGATCAGCCCCAGCATTTT. Translating it yields CSVAPGQGDQPQHF.

This chain links TRBV27 with TRBJ1-3; TRBD1 matches at 9 bases. CDR1 is MNHEY and CDR2 is SMNVEV in the germline V gene (reference sequence). V shed 7 bases, J shed 3 bases, and the junction held 4 bases outside the gene matches. The length of the CDR3 is 14 residues. The CDR3 region has the DNA TGTGCCAGCAAACAGGGGGCCGGTGGAAACACCATATATTTT. Protein: CASKQGAGGNTIYF.

CDR3 DNA: TGTGCCAGCAGGACGACGGGACTAGCATCCACCGGGGAGCTGTTTTTT. It specifies CASRTTGLASTGELFF. The chain has TRBV27 and TRBJ2-2; 9 nucleotides align to TRBD2. Germline V gives CDR1 MNHEY, CDR2 SMNVEV (reference sequence). This CDR3 is built from 16 residues. V shed 6 bases, J shed 4 bases, and the junction held 9 bases outside the gene matches.

This clone was counted between two and nine times. The chain combines TRBV18 with TRBJ1-1; D is possibly TRBD1 (5 bases). The CDR3 spans 15 residues. V lost 2 bases, J lost 0 bases, and 10 bases lay in between. CDR1 and CDR2 (germline): KGHSH, LQKENI. The CDR3 region has the DNA TGTGCCAGCTCACCAAAGGGACTATTGAACACTGAAGCTTTCTTT. Encoded protein: CASSPKGLLNTEAFF.

The chain couples TRBV9 to TRBJ2-2; no clear D gene. The CDR3 runs 15 residues. The germline V and J ends were trimmed by 1 base and 2 bases, with 9 bases remaining between them. Germline V CDR1 and CDR2: SGDLS, YYNGEE. Written as DNA, the CDR3 is TGTGCCAGCAGCGTATGGCAGCCCAACACCGGGGAGCTGTTTTTT. Translated, it gives CASSVWQPNTGELFF. The full variable domain, its missing parts supplied by reference TRBV9 and TRBJ2-2, is DSGVTQTPKHLITATGQRVTLRCSPRSGDLSVYWYQQSLDQGLQFLIQYYNGEERAKGNILERFSAQQFPDLHSELNLSSLELGDSALYFCASSVWQPNTGELFFGEGSRLTVL.

The V and J genes are TRBV19 and TRBJ1-2; tentatively, D is TRBD1 (6 bases). The CDR3 sequence is 13 residues long. V was shortened by 7 bases and J by 7 bases, with 16 bases between the two germline ends. Germline lookup yields CDR1 LNHDA and CDR2 SQIVND (reference sequence). The CDR3 region has the DNA TGTGCCAGTACCGTTCAGGGGCACGGTGGCTACACCTTC. Translated: CASTVQGHGGYTF. The full variable domain, with the rest looked up from reference TRBV19 and TRBJ1-2, is DGGITQSPKYLFRKEGQNVTLSCEQNLNHDAMYWYRQDPGQGLRLIYYSQIVNDFQKGDIAEGYSVSREKKESFPLTVTSAQKNPTAFYLCASTVQGHGGYTFGSGTRLTVV.

The chain recombines TRBV5-1 with TRBJ1-4; D is ambiguous. CDR1 and CDR2 (germline): SGHRS, YFSETQ. The CDR3 totals 13 residues. The germline V and J ends were trimmed by 4 bases and 4 bases, with 8 bases remaining between them. CDR3 in amino acids: CASSRLGNEKLFF. The CDR3 DNA follows: TGCGCCAGCAGCCGTTTGGGTAATGAAAAACTGTTTTTT.

This clone occurred a few times. This rearrangement joins TRBV5-1 to TRBJ2-5; 8 nucleotides align to TRBD1. Germline V CDR1 and CDR2: SGHRS, YFSETQ. Unmatched junction bases numbered 4, after V lost 1 base and J lost 5 bases. This CDR3 has 14 residues. The CDR3 coding sequence is TGCGCCAGCAGCTTGACAGGGGGAAAGGAGACCCAGTACTTC. This sequence encodes CASSLTGGKETQYF.

The chain uses TRBV11-3 and TRBJ2-5; 8 positions agree with TRBD1. Germline loops: CDR1 SGHNT, CDR2 YENEEA. Trimming removed 1 base from V and 5 bases from J; junction bases left unmatched: 6. The length of the CDR3 is 15 residues. CDR3 loop: CASSLGGQGDETQYF. The CDR3 DNA is TGTGCCAGCAGCTTAGGAGGACAGGGTGATGAGACCCAGTACTTC.

The chain joins TRBV15 to TRBJ2-1; D may be TRBD2 (5 bases). From germline, CDR1 is LNHNV and CDR2 YYDKDF (reference sequence). V lost 0 bases to trimming and J lost 1 base, with 13 bases between them. The CDR3 loop spans 17 amino acids. DNA of the CDR3: TGTGCCACCAGCAGAGACTTGGGAGACCCGTCCTACAATGAGCAGTTCTTC. Residues: CATSRDLGDPSYNEQFF. The complete variable domain, with remaining parts taken from reference TRBV15 and TRBJ2-1, reads DAMVIQNPRYQVTQFGKPVTLSCSQTLNHNVMYWYQQKSSQAPKLLFHYYDKDFNNEADTPDNFQSRRPNTSFCFLDIRSPGLGDTAMYLCATSRDLGDPSYNEQFFGPGTRLTVL.

The chain recombines TRBV5-6 with TRBJ2-1; the D is unclear. Trimming took off 4 bases at V and 8 bases at J, with 7 bases between the two ends. The CDR3 contains 11 residues. The germline gives CDR1 SGHDT, CDR2 YYEEEE. CDR3 sequence reads: CASSDLDEQFF. CDR3 sequence (DNA): TGTGCCAGCAGCGATCTCGATGAGCAGTTCTTC.

This clone was seen more than once but under ten times. V and J are TRBV2 and TRBJ2-5; no firm D call. Trimming took off 7 bases at V and 5 bases at J, with 17 bases between the two ends. Germline V gene sequence: CDR1 SNHLY, CDR2 FYNNEI. The CDR3 is 14 residues long. CDR3 in amino acids: CASNIMRGDETQYF. The CDR3 DNA follows: TGTGCCAGCAACATAATGCGAGGAGACGAGACCCAGTACTTC.